The rows below give T cell receptor beta chains drawn from one sample of a study of control samples from healthy donors and cancer patients. The repertoire was sequenced with immunoSEQ multiplex PCR; TCRdb's copy has only in-frame clones and lacks some. The table lists tens of thousands of clones, approximately 94% of them singletons. Sequencing was carried out using blood. The receptors stem from a woman in her twenties or thirties in good health. The CDR3 runs from the conserved cysteine through the conserved F or W. Fields, in order: J gene, V gene, clone size, D gene, CDR3 protein, CDR3 DNA. D genes are given only for firm matches. Clone sizes are given selectively: once, few, many, or a class where the clone is expanded.

j_call: TRBJ1-5
v_call: TRBV6-5
clone_size: -
d_call: TRBD1
cdr3_aa: CASRNDRGHNQPQHF
cdr3_nt: TGTGCCAGCAGGAACGACAGGGGGCACAATCAGCCCCAGCATTTT

j_call: TRBJ1-1
v_call: TRBV7-8
clone_size: -
d_call: -
cdr3_aa: CASSLAGIMNTEAFF
cdr3_nt: TGTGCCAGCAGCTTAGCAGGGATAATGAACACTGAAGCTTTCTTT

j_call: TRBJ1-1
v_call: TRBV6-5
clone_size: -
d_call: -
cdr3_aa: CASSYSHDNTEAFF
cdr3_nt: TGTGCCAGCAGTTATTCCCACGATAACACTGAAGCTTTCTTT

j_call: TRBJ2-1
v_call: TRBV5-5
clone_size: -
d_call: TRBD1
cdr3_aa: CASSTGTGGEQFF
cdr3_nt: TGTGCCAGCAGCACCGGGACAGGGGGTGAGCAGTTCTTC

j_call: TRBJ2-1
v_call: TRBV7-3
clone_size: few
d_call: -
cdr3_aa: CASGLGPNNEQFF
cdr3_nt: TGTGCCAGCGGGTTGGGTCCGAACAATGAGCAGTTCTTC

j_call: TRBJ1-2
v_call: TRBV11-2
clone_size: -
d_call: -
cdr3_aa: CASTAYTAYGYTF
cdr3_nt: TGTGCCAGCACCGCGTACACTGCCTATGGCTACACCTTC

j_call: TRBJ1-5
v_call: TRBV19
clone_size: -
d_call: -
cdr3_aa: CATSTGGRQPQHF
cdr3_nt: TGTGCCACCTCCACGGGGGGACGACAGCCCCAGCATTTT

j_call: TRBJ1-2
v_call: TRBV2
clone_size: -
d_call: -
cdr3_aa: CASSEGQGGYYGYTF
cdr3_nt: TGTGCCAGCAGTGAAGGGCAGGGAGGTTACTATGGCTACACCTTC

j_call: TRBJ2-7
v_call: TRBV9
clone_size: -
d_call: -
cdr3_aa: CASSVGESYEQYF
cdr3_nt: TGTGCCAGCAGCGTAGGGGAGAGCTACGAGCAGTACTTC

j_call: TRBJ2-1
v_call: TRBV3-1/TRBV3-2
clone_size: once
d_call: TRBD2
cdr3_aa: CASSQVLRTRSSYNEQFF
cdr3_nt: TGTGCCAGCAGCCAAGTCCTTCGGACTAGGAGCTCCTACAATGAGCAGTTCTTC

j_call: TRBJ1-5
v_call: TRBV2
clone_size: -
d_call: -
cdr3_aa: CASSEVTVGQPQHF
cdr3_nt: TGTGCCAGCAGTGAGGTCACAGTGGGCCAGCCCCAGCATTTT

j_call: TRBJ2-3
v_call: TRBV5-1
clone_size: -
d_call: TRBD2
cdr3_aa: CASSYRLAGEDTQYF
cdr3_nt: TGCGCCAGCAGCTACCGACTAGCGGGGGAAGATACGCAGTATTTT

j_call: TRBJ1-2
v_call: TRBV11-2
clone_size: once
d_call: -
cdr3_aa: CASSRGQDYGYTF
cdr3_nt: TGTGCCAGCAGCCGAGGACAAGACTATGGCTACACCTTC

j_call: TRBJ1-6
v_call: TRBV5-1
clone_size: -
d_call: TRBD1
cdr3_aa: CASSLRGGTDSPLHF
cdr3_nt: TGCGCCAGCAGCTTGCGAGGGGGCACGGATTCACCCCTCCACTTT

j_call: TRBJ1-1
v_call: TRBV9
clone_size: -
d_call: -
cdr3_aa: CASSVQGTNEAFF
cdr3_nt: TGTGCCAGCAGCGTCCAGGGGACAAATGAAGCTTTCTTT

j_call: TRBJ2-7
v_call: TRBV6-5
clone_size: few
d_call: TRBD2
cdr3_aa: CASSYSRRGGFGEQYF
cdr3_nt: TGTGCCAGCAGTTACTCTAGGCGGGGGGGCTTCGGCGAGCAGTACTTC

j_call: TRBJ1-5
v_call: TRBV18
clone_size: -
d_call: TRBD1
cdr3_aa: CASSPGTGVDQPQHF
cdr3_nt: TGTGCCAGCTCACCAGGGACAGGGGTCGATCAGCCCCAGCATTTT

j_call: TRBJ2-1
v_call: TRBV19
clone_size: -
d_call: -
cdr3_aa: CASSTHIYNEQFF
cdr3_nt: TGTGCCAGTAGTACCCACATCTACAATGAGCAGTTCTTC

j_call: TRBJ2-7
v_call: TRBV18
clone_size: -
d_call: TRBD1
cdr3_aa: CASSPGQGASYEQYF
cdr3_nt: TGTGCCAGCTCACCGGGACAGGGGGCCTCCTACGAGCAGTACTTC

j_call: TRBJ2-1
v_call: TRBV19
clone_size: -
d_call: TRBD2
cdr3_aa: CATLHPGLAAHEQFF
cdr3_nt: TGTGCCACCCTCCACCCGGGACTAGCGGCCCATGAGCAGTTCTTC

j_call: TRBJ1-4
v_call: TRBV5-1
clone_size: few
d_call: TRBD1
cdr3_aa: CASSWGTATNEKLFF
cdr3_nt: TGCGCCAGCAGCTGGGGGACAGCAACTAATGAAAAACTGTTTTTT

j_call: TRBJ2-3
v_call: TRBV10-2
clone_size: -
d_call: -
cdr3_aa: CASSESGGVYTDTQYF
cdr3_nt: TGCGCCAGCAGTGAGTCAGGGGGGGTCTATACAGATACGCAGTATTTT

j_call: TRBJ1-3
v_call: TRBV7-9
clone_size: -
d_call: -
cdr3_aa: CASSFLADGNTIYF
cdr3_nt: TGTGCCAGCAGCTTCCTGGCGGATGGAAACACCATATATTTT

j_call: TRBJ1-6
v_call: TRBV6-4
clone_size: -
d_call: TRBD1
cdr3_aa: CASSSDRISPLHF
cdr3_nt: TGTGCCAGCAGTTCGGACAGGATTTCACCCCTCCACTTT

j_call: TRBJ1-1
v_call: TRBV2
clone_size: -
d_call: TRBD1
cdr3_aa: CASRADREAFF
cdr3_nt: TGTGCCAGCAGGGCGGACAGGGAAGCTTTCTTT

j_call: TRBJ1-1
v_call: TRBV6-4
clone_size: -
d_call: -
cdr3_aa: CASSEQNTEAFF
cdr3_nt: TGTGCCAGCAGTGAACAGAACACTGAAGCTTTCTTT

j_call: TRBJ1-2
v_call: TRBV7-8
clone_size: -
d_call: TRBD1
cdr3_aa: CASSPPDRAGGYTF
cdr3_nt: TGTGCCAGCAGCCCCCCGGACAGGGCTGGCGGCTACACCTTC

j_call: TRBJ1-1
v_call: TRBV5-5
clone_size: once
d_call: -
cdr3_aa: CASSLSAGFTTEAFF
cdr3_nt: TGTGCCAGCAGCTTGTCGGCAGGGTTTACTACTGAAGCTTTCTTT

j_call: TRBJ2-2
v_call: TRBV27
clone_size: -
d_call: -
cdr3_aa: CASSSDGSNTGELFF
cdr3_nt: TGTGCCAGCAGTTCCGACGGGTCGAACACCGGGGAGCTGTTTTTT

j_call: TRBJ2-2
v_call: TRBV27
clone_size: -
d_call: -
cdr3_aa: CASSRNTGELFF
cdr3_nt: TGTGCCAGCAGCAGGAACACCGGGGAGCTGTTTTTT

j_call: TRBJ2-5
v_call: TRBV9
clone_size: -
d_call: TRBD2
cdr3_aa: CASSPLAGAQETQYF
cdr3_nt: TGTGCCAGCAGCCCCCTAGCGGGGGCTCAAGAGACCCAGTACTTC

j_call: TRBJ1-1
v_call: TRBV7-2
clone_size: -
d_call: -
cdr3_aa: CASSLAREGRAFF
cdr3_nt: TGTGCCAGCAGCTTAGCGCGGGAGGGGCGGGCTTTCTTT

j_call: TRBJ1-1
v_call: TRBV18
clone_size: -
d_call: -
cdr3_aa: CASSPAVGWVSGNTEAFF
cdr3_nt: TGTGCCAGCTCACCTGCTGTAGGCTGGGTCTCGGGGAACACTGAAGCTTTCTTT

j_call: TRBJ2-3
v_call: TRBV19
clone_size: -
d_call: -
cdr3_aa: CASSKEPVPSTDTQYF
cdr3_nt: TGTGCCAGTAGCAAAGAGCCTGTTCCTAGCACAGATACGCAGTATTTT

j_call: TRBJ2-5
v_call: TRBV16
clone_size: -
d_call: -
cdr3_aa: CASSQSGSRETQYF
cdr3_nt: TGTGCCAGCAGCCAATCGGGCTCCAGAGAGACCCAGTACTTC